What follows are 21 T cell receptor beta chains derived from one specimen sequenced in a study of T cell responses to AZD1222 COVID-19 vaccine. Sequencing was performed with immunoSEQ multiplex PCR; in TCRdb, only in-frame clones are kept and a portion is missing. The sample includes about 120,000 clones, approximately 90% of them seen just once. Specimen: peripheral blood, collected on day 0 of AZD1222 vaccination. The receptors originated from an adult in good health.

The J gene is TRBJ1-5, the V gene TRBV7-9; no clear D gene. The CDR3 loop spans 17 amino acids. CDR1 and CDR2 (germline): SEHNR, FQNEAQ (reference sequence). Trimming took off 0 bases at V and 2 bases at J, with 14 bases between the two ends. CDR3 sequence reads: CASSLASGIRGNQPQHF. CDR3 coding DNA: TGTGCCAGCAGCTTAGCGTCGGGGATTCGCGGCAATCAGCCCCAGCATTTT.

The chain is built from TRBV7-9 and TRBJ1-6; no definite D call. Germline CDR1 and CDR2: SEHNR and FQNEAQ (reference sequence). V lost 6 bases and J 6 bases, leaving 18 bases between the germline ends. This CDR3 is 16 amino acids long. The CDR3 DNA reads TGTGCCAGCAGACGCGTCAGCGGCGAAGCTAATTCACCCCTCCACTTT. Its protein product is CASRRVSGEANSPLHF. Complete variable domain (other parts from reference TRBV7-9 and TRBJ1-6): DTGVSQNPRHKITKRGQNVTFRCDPISEHNRLYWYRQTLGQGPEFLTYFQNEAQLEKSRLLSDRFSAERPKGSFSTLEIQRTEQGDSAMYLCASRRVSGEANSPLHFGNGTRLTVT.

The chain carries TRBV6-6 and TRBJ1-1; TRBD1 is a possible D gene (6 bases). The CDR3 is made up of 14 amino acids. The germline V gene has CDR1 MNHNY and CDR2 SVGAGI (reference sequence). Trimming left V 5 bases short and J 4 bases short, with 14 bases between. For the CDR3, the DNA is TGTGCCAGCAGTAAGGGGGTAAGGAGCACTGAAGCTTTCTTT. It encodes CASSKGVRSTEAFF.

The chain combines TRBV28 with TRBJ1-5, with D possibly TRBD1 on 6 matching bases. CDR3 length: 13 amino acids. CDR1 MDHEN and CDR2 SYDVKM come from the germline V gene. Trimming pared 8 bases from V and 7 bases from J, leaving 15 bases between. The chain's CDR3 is CASLSAGEQPQHF. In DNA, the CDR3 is TGTGCCAGCCTTTCGGCAGGGGAACAGCCCCAGCATTTT. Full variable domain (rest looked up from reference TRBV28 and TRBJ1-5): DVKVTQSSRYLVKRTGEKVFLECVQDMDHENMFWYRQDPGLGLRLIYFSYDVKMKEKGDIPEGYSVSREKKERFSLILESASTNQTSMYLCASLSAGEQPQHFGDGTRLSIL.

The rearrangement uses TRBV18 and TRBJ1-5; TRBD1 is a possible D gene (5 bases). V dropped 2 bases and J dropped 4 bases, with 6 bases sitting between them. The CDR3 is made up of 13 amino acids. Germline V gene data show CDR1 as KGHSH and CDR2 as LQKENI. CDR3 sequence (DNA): TGTGCCAGCTCACCAGGGGGGAATCAGCCCCAGCATTTT. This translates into CASSPGGNQPQHF.

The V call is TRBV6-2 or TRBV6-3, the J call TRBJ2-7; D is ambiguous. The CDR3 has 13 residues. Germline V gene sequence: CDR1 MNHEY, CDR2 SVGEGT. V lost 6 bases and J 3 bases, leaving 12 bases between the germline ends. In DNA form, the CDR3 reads TGTGCCAGCAGCTCAGGACCCGTCTACGAGCAGTACTTC. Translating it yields CASSSGPVYEQYF.

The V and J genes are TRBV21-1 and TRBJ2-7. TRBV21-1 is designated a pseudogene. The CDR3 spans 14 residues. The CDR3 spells CASSKPRDPKEQYF. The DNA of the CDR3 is TGTGCCAGCAGCAAACCCCGGGACCCTAAAGAGCAGTACTTC.

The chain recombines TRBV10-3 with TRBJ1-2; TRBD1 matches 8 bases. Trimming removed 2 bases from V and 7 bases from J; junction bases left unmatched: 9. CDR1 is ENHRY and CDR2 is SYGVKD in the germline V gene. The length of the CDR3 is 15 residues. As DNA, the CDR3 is TGTGCCATCAGTGAGACACCTAGCGGGACAGGTGGCTACACCTTC. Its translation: CAISETPSGTGGYTF.

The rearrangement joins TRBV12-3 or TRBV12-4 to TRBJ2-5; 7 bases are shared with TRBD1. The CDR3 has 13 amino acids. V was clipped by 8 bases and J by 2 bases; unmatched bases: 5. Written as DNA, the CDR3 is TGTGCCAGCGGTACAGGGGAACAAGAGACCCAGTACTTC. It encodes CASGTGEQETQYF.

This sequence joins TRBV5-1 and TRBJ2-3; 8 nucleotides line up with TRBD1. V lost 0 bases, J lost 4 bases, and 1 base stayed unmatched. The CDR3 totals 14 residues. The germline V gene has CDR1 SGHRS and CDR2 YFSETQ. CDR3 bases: TGCGCCAGCAGCTTGGACAGGGGGGCAGATACGCAGTATTTT. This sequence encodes CASSLDRGADTQYF.

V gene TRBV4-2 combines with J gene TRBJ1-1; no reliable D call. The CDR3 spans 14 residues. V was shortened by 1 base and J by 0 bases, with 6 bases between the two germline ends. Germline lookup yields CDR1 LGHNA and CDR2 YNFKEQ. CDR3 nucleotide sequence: TGTGCCAGCAGCCAAGGGGGAATGAACACTGAAGCTTTCTTT. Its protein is CASSQGGMNTEAFF.

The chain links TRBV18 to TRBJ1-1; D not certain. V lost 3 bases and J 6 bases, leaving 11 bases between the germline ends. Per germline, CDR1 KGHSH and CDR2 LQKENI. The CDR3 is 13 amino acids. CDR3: CASSPVEVAEAFF. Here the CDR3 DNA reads TGTGCCAGCTCACCGGTCGAGGTCGCTGAAGCTTTCTTT.

The CDR3 sequence is CASSSGWSTNEKLFF. CDR3 sequence (DNA): TGTGCCAGCAGTTCCGGGTGGTCCACTAATGAAAAACTGTTTTTT. The chain uses TRBV27 and TRBJ1-4; no definite D call. Looked up from germline, CDR1 is MNHEY and CDR2 is SMNVEV (reference sequence). V was trimmed by 4 bases and J by 2 bases, leaving 11 bases between them. The CDR3 is made up of 15 amino acids.

This chain's CDR3 is CASSLGQGKRGYTF. The CDR3 nucleotides read TGTGCCAGCAGTCTTGGACAGGGGAAGAGGGGCTACACCTTC. The chain recombines TRBV2 with TRBJ1-2; TRBD1 matches 9 bases. Germline loops: CDR1 SNHLY, CDR2 FYNNEI. V lost 5 bases to trimming and J lost 8 bases; unmatched junction nucleotides: 9. The CDR3 spans 14 residues.

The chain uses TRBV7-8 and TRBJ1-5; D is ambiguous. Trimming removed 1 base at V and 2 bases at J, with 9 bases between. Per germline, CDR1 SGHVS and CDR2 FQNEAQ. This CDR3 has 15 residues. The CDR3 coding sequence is TGTGCCAGCAGCTTAGATAGGGTCGGCAATCAGCCCCAGCATTTT. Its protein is CASSLDRVGNQPQHF.

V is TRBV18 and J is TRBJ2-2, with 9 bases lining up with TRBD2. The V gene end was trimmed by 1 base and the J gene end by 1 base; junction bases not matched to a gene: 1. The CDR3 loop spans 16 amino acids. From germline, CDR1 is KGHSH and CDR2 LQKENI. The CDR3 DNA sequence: TGTGCCAGCTCACCACAAGCGGGGGGGAACACCGGGGAGCTGTTTTTT. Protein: CASSPQAGGNTGELFF.

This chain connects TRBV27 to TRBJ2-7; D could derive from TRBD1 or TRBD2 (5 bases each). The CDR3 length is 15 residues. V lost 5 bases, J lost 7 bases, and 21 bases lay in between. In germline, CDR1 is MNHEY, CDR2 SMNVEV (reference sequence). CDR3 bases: TGTGCCAGCAGTGACGGGACCAGGGCGGTGGGTGAGCAGTACTTC. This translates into CASSDGTRAVGEQYF.

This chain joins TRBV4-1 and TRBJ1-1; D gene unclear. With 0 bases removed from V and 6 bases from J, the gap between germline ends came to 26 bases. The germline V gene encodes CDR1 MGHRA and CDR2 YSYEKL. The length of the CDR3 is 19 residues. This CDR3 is CASSQDPTLGSFEWAEAFF. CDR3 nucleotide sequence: TGCGCCAGCAGCCAAGATCCCACCCTGGGCTCGTTTGAGTGGGCTGAAGCTTTCTTT.

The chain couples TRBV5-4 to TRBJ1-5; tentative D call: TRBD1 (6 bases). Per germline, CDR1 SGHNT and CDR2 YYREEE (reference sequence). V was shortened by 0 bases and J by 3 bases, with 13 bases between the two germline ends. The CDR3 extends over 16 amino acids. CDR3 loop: CASSLGGGDNNQPQHF. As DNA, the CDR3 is TGTGCCAGCAGCTTGGGGGGGGGCGATAACAATCAGCCCCAGCATTTT. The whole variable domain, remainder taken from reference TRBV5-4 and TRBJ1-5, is ETGVTQSPTHLIKTRGQQVTLRCSSQSGHNTVSWYQQALGQGPQFIFQYYREEENGRGNFPPRFSGLQFPNYSSELNVNALELDDSALYLCASSLGGGDNNQPQHFGDGTRLSIL.

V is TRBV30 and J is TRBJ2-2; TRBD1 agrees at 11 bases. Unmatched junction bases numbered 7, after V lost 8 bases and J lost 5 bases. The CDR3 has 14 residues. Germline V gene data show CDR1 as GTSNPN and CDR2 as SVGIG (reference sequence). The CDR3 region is CAPRTGGLTGELFF. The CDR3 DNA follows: TGTGCCCCAAGGACAGGGGGCTTGACCGGGGAGCTGTTTTTT.

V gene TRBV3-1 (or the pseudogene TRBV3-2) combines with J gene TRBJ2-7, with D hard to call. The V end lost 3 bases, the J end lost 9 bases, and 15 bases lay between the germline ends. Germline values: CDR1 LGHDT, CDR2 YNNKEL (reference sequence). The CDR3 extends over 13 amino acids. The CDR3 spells CASSHPNRVPQYF. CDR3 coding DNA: TGTGCCAGCAGCCACCCAAATCGGGTCCCGCAGTACTTC.